This T cell receptor beta chain was sequenced during a study of blood T cell repertoires in COVID-19. The CDR3 runs 14 residues. CDR1 is LGHDT and CDR2 is YNNKEL in the germline V gene (reference sequence). The V gene end was trimmed by 4 bases and the J gene end by 0 bases; junction bases not matched to a gene: 0. Original handling: Amplification of reference gene primers was used by the study to estimate nucleated cell counts. The table came from immunoSEQ multiplex PCR; TCRdb's copy has only in-frame clones and leaves some out. From that table come the V and J calls and clone size; the DNA was used to work out D and trimming. The data show approximately 81,000 clones, with 82% seen just once and less than 8.5% held by the top ten.

This chain links TRBV3-1 (or the pseudogene TRBV3-2) with TRBJ1-5, with TRBD1 matching over 7 bases. The clonotype originates from a human donor in a cohort sampled during active COVID-19. The sample consisted of peripheral blood. In DNA, the CDR3 is TGTGCCAGCAGCCGGGACAGTAGCAATCAGCCCCAGCATTTT. It yields the protein CASSRDSSNQPQHF.